This is a list of T cell receptor beta chains from one sample in a study of T cell responses to AZD1222 COVID-19 vaccine. Method: immunoSEQ multiplex PCR; TCRdb's copy keeps in-frame clones and lacks some. The sample has about 180,000 clones, about 86% seen once. This material consisted of peripheral blood, taken 28 days after the second AZD1222 dose. The receptors derive from an adult who received the AZD1222 COVID-19 vaccine. The CDR3 runs from the conserved cysteine through the conserved F or W. Each record gives: CDR3 protein, CDR3 length, J gene, V gene.

CDR3 protein: CASSPFGGGNQPQHF
CDR3 length: 15
J gene: TRBJ1-5
V gene: TRBV7-2

CDR3 protein: CASSQDAGTPETQYF
CDR3 length: 15
J gene: TRBJ2-5
V gene: TRBV3-1/TRBV3-2

CDR3 protein: CASSRLKQGMRNSPLHF
CDR3 length: 17
J gene: TRBJ1-6
V gene: TRBV6-2/TRBV6-3

CDR3 protein: CASVWRQTNEKLFF
CDR3 length: 14
J gene: TRBJ1-4
V gene: TRBV2

CDR3 protein: CASSYMTGGEETQYF
CDR3 length: 15
J gene: TRBJ2-5
V gene: TRBV6-6

CDR3 protein: CASSANTGSQETQYF
CDR3 length: 15
J gene: TRBJ2-5
V gene: TRBV5-1

CDR3 protein: CASSQLQSFYSYEQYF
CDR3 length: 16
J gene: TRBJ2-7
V gene: TRBV4-1

CDR3 protein: CASSDTGAEPQHF
CDR3 length: 13
J gene: TRBJ1-5
V gene: TRBV25-1

CDR3 protein: CASSQEIPYNEQFF
CDR3 length: 14
J gene: TRBJ2-1
V gene: TRBV19

CDR3 protein: CASSLEGAADTQYF
CDR3 length: 14
J gene: TRBJ2-3
V gene: TRBV7-2

CDR3 protein: CASSPNRYEQYF
CDR3 length: 12
J gene: TRBJ2-7
V gene: TRBV19

CDR3 protein: CASRPDRGRETQYF
CDR3 length: 14
J gene: TRBJ2-5
V gene: TRBV6-5

CDR3 protein: CASSLASNRMYNEQFF
CDR3 length: 16
J gene: TRBJ2-1
V gene: TRBV7-2

CDR3 protein: CASSLDSSGNTIYF
CDR3 length: 14
J gene: TRBJ1-3
V gene: TRBV27

CDR3 protein: CASSLAGTAYEQYF
CDR3 length: 14
J gene: TRBJ2-7
V gene: TRBV7-2

CDR3 protein: CATSRGRLGQGEVWNTEAFF
CDR3 length: 20
J gene: TRBJ1-1
V gene: TRBV15

CDR3 protein: CASSRRTGATEAFF
CDR3 length: 14
J gene: TRBJ1-1
V gene: TRBV6-5

CDR3 protein: CASSIRVDTQYF
CDR3 length: 12
J gene: TRBJ2-3
V gene: TRBV19

CDR3 protein: CNGRDSYEQYF
CDR3 length: 11
J gene: TRBJ2-7
V gene: TRBV21-1

CDR3 protein: CASILIGQGANTGELFF
CDR3 length: 17
J gene: TRBJ2-2
V gene: TRBV2

CDR3 protein: CASSSRTGINYGYTF
CDR3 length: 15
J gene: TRBJ1-2
V gene: TRBV6-6

CDR3 protein: CASSQDSGTGGYSYTF
CDR3 length: 16
J gene: TRBJ1-2
V gene: TRBV4-1

CDR3 protein: CASSSGQGWLAEAFF
CDR3 length: 15
J gene: TRBJ1-1
V gene: TRBV19

CDR3 protein: CASSLAGEGRQETQYF
CDR3 length: 16
J gene: TRBJ2-5
V gene: TRBV11-1

CDR3 protein: CAWRNRGLYEQYF
CDR3 length: 13
J gene: TRBJ2-7
V gene: TRBV30

CDR3 protein: CASSSVLGTGYGYTF
CDR3 length: 15
J gene: TRBJ1-2
V gene: TRBV5-1

CDR3 protein: CASSSGQGAYEQYF
CDR3 length: 14
J gene: TRBJ2-7
V gene: TRBV5-1

CDR3 protein: CASSTRTSGYTF
CDR3 length: 12
J gene: TRBJ1-2
V gene: TRBV7-2

CDR3 protein: CASSSLAGGEQYF
CDR3 length: 13
J gene: TRBJ2-7
V gene: TRBV5-6

CDR3 protein: CASSISTERPDTF
CDR3 length: 13
J gene: TRBJ1-2
V gene: TRBV5-6

CDR3 protein: CASSPPGQGLVNTEAFF
CDR3 length: 17
J gene: TRBJ1-1
V gene: TRBV5-6

CDR3 protein: CASSEGTGLPDEQYF
CDR3 length: 15
J gene: TRBJ2-7
V gene: TRBV6-1

CDR3 protein: CAISQPSGANVLTF
CDR3 length: 14
J gene: TRBJ2-6
V gene: TRBV10-3